This T cell receptor beta chain was retrieved from a study of CD8 T cells in Susac syndrome. RNA totalling about 0.5 to 1 ug underwent reverse transcription with random hexamers. TCRdb called the immunoSEQ multiplex PCR reads again in MiXCR, with one record for every CDR3 protein. The table includes roughly 80,000 distinct CDR3 sequences, over 90% detected once. This CDR3 has 12 amino acids. CDR1 and CDR2 (germline): SGDLS, YYNGEE. Germline trimming cut 5 bases from V and 12 bases from J; bases unmatched to any gene: 5. The TCR comes from a human donor in good health. The chain uses TRBV9 and TRBJ2-1; the match to TRBD2 covers 10 bases. The sample consisted of CD8+ T cells from PBMCs. CDR3 sequence: CASSLAGEGQFF. DNA of the CDR3: TGTGCCAGCAGTCTAGCGGGAGAAGGGCAGTTCTTC. Combining the CDR3 with reference TRBV9 and TRBJ2-1 gives the whole variable domain DSGVTQTPKHLITATGQRVTLRCSPRSGDLSVYWYQQSLDQGLQFLIQYYNGEERAKGNILERFSAQQFPDLHSELNLSSLELGDSALYFCASSLAGEGQFFGPGTRLTVL.